What follows are 22 T cell receptor beta chains derived from one specimen sequenced in a study of identical twins. From the 5' RACE reads, TCRdb called clonotypes with MiXCR, one entry per CDR3 protein. The sample lists some 1,600,000 distinct CDR3 sequences; under 35% were seen once. Sequencing input: cord blood. Every receptor here comes from a newborn girl in good health.

V and J are TRBV7-9 and TRBJ2-1; D call uncertain. The J call may be wrong; the DNA end is better matched by TRBJ2-7. The germline V gene encodes CDR1 SEHNR and CDR2 FQNEAQ (reference sequence). The CDR3 is 19 residues long. The CDR3 bases are TGTGCCAGCAGCCCTCCCTTGGTCTTCGATCTTGTCCCATACAATGAGCAGTACTTC. Amino acids: CASSPPLVFDLVPYNEQYF.

The V call is TRBV5-8, the J call TRBJ2-7; D not certain. CDR3 length: 12 amino acids. Trimming shortened V by 9 bases and J by 5 bases, and 15 bases separated the two germline ends. From germline, CDR1 is SGHTS and CDR2 YDEGEE. The CDR3 coding sequence is TGTGCCACCCTAAGTGGTGGCGACGAGCAGTACTTC. This encodes CATLSGGDEQYF.

This clonotype was detected a few times. Here the CDR3 DNA reads TGTGCCAGCAGCTCCCAATGGACTAGCAGTGGTTTGTGGTTTACGCAGTATTTT. As protein: CASSSQWTSSGLWFTQYF. The rearrangement links TRBV7-2 to TRBJ2-3; 8 bases match TRBD2. The germline CDR1 and CDR2 sequences are SGHTA and FQGNSA. Trimming removed 4 bases from V and 8 bases from J; junction bases left unmatched: 20. There are 18 residues in the CDR3.

This clonotype showed up just a few times. The chain combines TRBV12-3 or TRBV12-4 with TRBJ2-4; TRBD2 matches 7 bases. The CDR3 is made up of 13 amino acids. The J segment lost 0 bases and the V segment lost 8 bases, leaving 1 base of the junction unmatched. CDR3 residues: CASGGRAKNIQYF. DNA for the CDR3: TGTGCCAGCGGCGGGAGAGCCAAAAACATTCAGTACTTC.

This chain joins TRBV4-1 and TRBJ1-4, with a weak D call TRBD1 (5 bases). Germline loops: CDR1 MGHRA, CDR2 YSYEKL. The CDR3 is 17 residues long. Trimming removed 1 base at V and 0 bases at J, with 12 bases between. The CDR3 reads CASSQGPLGATNEKLFF. CDR3 sequence (DNA): TGCGCCAGCAGCCAAGGACCCCTGGGGGCAACTAATGAAAAACTGTTTTTT.

The rearrangement uses TRBV11-2 and TRBJ2-7; the match to TRBD2 covers 11 bases. The CDR3 contains 15 residues. Germline V gene data show CDR1 as SGHAT and CDR2 as FQNNGV. V lost 5 bases and J lost 7; bases outside the gene matches: 10. The CDR3 reads CASSLTSGANNEQYF. In DNA form, the CDR3 reads TGTGCCAGCAGCCTGACTAGCGGGGCGAACAATGAGCAGTACTTC. The full variable domain, completed using reference TRBV11-2 and TRBJ2-7, is EAGVAQSPRYKIIEKRQSVAFWCNPISGHATLYWYQQILGQGPKLLIQFQNNGVVDDSQLPKDRFSAERLKGVDSTLKIQPAKLEDSAVYLCASSLTSGANNEQYFGPGTRLTVT.

This clonotype was counted between two and nine times. The chain uses TRBV12-3 or TRBV12-4 and TRBJ2-7, with D perhaps matching TRBD2 (5 bases). The V and J ends lost 2 bases and 7 bases respectively, with 18 bases between them. The CDR3 spans 15 residues. CDR3 nucleotide sequence: TGTGCCAGCAGTTTATGGGTAACCGACGGGAATGAGCAGTACTTC. Protein product: CASSLWVTDGNEQYF.

This clonotype was seen a few times. The chain carries TRBV20-1 and TRBJ2-7; the D gene is possibly TRBD2 (5 bases). Trimming cost V 0 bases and J 8 bases, with 17 bases left between them. This CDR3 spans 14 amino acids. CDR1 and CDR2 (germline): DFQATT, SNEGSKA (reference sequence). CDR3 sequence reads: CSARDGPDGIKQYF. The DNA for the CDR3 is TGCAGTGCTAGAGATGGTCCCGACGGGATTAAGCAGTACTTC.

This clonotype was detected many times. The CDR3 sequence is CASRLISSTDTQYF. In DNA form, the CDR3 reads TGTGCCAGCAGGTTAATTTCTAGCACAGATACGCAGTATTTT. The V and J genes are TRBV12-3 or TRBV12-4 and TRBJ2-3; D unresolved. The V end was cut by 6 bases, the J end by 0 bases, with 10 bases between. The CDR3 sequence is 14 residues long.

With regard to this clonotype: A much bigger clone sits one base away, suggesting this may be a read error. The chain links TRBV29-1 to TRBJ1-2; 7 nucleotides line up with TRBD1. Germline-derived CDR1 and CDR2 are SQVTM and ANQGSEA. CDR3 length equals 12 residues. This CDR3 reads CSSRGSNYDYTF. The CDR3 nucleotides are TGCAGCTCCAGGGGGTCTAACTATGACTACACCTTC.

This clonotype was seen repeatedly, ten times or more. V is TRBV5-1 and J is TRBJ2-1; D is unresolved. V was cut by 2 bases and J by 0 bases, with 12 bases left in between. Germline CDR1 SGHRS, CDR2 YFSETQ. This CDR3 has 16 residues. CDR3 protein: CASSFTGRSSYNEQFF. The CDR3 bases are TGCGCCAGCAGCTTCACGGGCAGAAGCTCCTACAATGAGCAGTTCTTC. Full variable domain (rest looked up from reference TRBV5-1 and TRBJ2-1): KAGVTQTPRYLIKTRGQQVTLSCSPISGHRSVSWYQQTPGQGLQFLFEYFSETQRNKGNFPGRFSGRQFSNSRSEMNVSTLELGDSALYLCASSFTGRSSYNEQFFGPGTRLTVL.

The rearrangement joins TRBV20-1 to TRBJ1-1; no reliable D call. CDR3 length equals 15 residues. Germline-derived CDR1 and CDR2 are DFQATT and SNEGSKA (reference sequence). Trimming pared 0 bases from V and 2 bases from J, leaving 13 bases between. The CDR3 spells CSARDPETDNTEAFF. DNA for the CDR3: TGCAGTGCTAGAGATCCAGAAACGGATAACACTGAAGCTTTCTTT.

The V gene is TRBV20-1, the J gene TRBJ2-3; D gene uncertain. This CDR3 has 14 amino acids. Germline values: CDR1 DFQATT, CDR2 SNEGSKA (reference sequence). V was trimmed by 3 bases and J by 3 bases, leaving 13 bases between them. CDR3 DNA: TGCAGTGCTAGGGCTTTTCCCGGGACAGATACGCAGTATTTT. This sequence encodes CSARAFPGTDTQYF.

This clonotype was recorded a few times. V is TRBV2 and J is TRBJ2-3; 11 nucleotides line up with TRBD2. CDR3 length: 14 amino acids. Trimming took 6 bases from V and 4 from J; bases not matched to a gene: 3. Germline CDR1 is SNHLY and CDR2 is FYNNEI. The CDR3 region is CASRLAGVPDTQYF. The DNA for the CDR3 is TGTGCCAGCAGACTAGCGGGGGTCCCAGATACGCAGTATTTT.

This chain uses TRBV20-1 with TRBJ1-1, with D possibly TRBD1 on 5 matching bases. V was pared by 0 bases and J by 0 bases, with 8 bases between. Per germline, CDR1 DFQATT and CDR2 SNEGSKA (reference sequence). This CDR3 is built from 14 residues. The CDR3 DNA sequence: TGCAGTGCTAGAGATCGAGGGGTGAACACTGAAGCTTTCTTT. It yields the protein CSARDRGVNTEAFF.

The V call is TRBV6-1, the J call TRBJ1-2; 7 bases are shared with TRBD1. This CDR3 region has 13 residues. The germline CDR1 and CDR2 sequences are MNHNS and SASEGT. Losses at the gene ends were 8 bases for V and 0 bases for J; bases not matched to a gene: 3. The CDR3 region is CASPGQTNYGYTF. CDR3 DNA sequence: TGTGCCAGCCCGGGACAGACTAACTATGGCTACACCTTC.

The chain joins TRBV6-2 or TRBV6-3 to TRBJ2-3; no firm D call. The V gene lost 2 bases and the J gene lost 2 bases, with 8 bases spanning the gap. The CDR3 runs 14 residues. Germline V gives CDR1 MNHEY, CDR2 SVGEGT. The CDR3 nucleotides read TGTGCCAGCAGTTACGTTGTCACCACAGATACGCAGTATTTT. Translated, it gives CASSYVVTTDTQYF.

The CDR3 here is CASSARGGLIRTGELFF. The CDR3 DNA reads TGTGCCAGCAGCGCCCGAGGGGGTTTGATTAGGACCGGGGAGCTGTTTTTT. The V gene is TRBV7-7, the J gene TRBJ2-2; perhaps TRBD1 as D (6 bases). CDR1 is SSHAT, CDR2 FNYEAQ, per germline (reference sequence). Trimming took 5 bases from V and 5 from J, leaving 21 bases between them. CDR3 length: 17 amino acids.

This clonotype was seen at least ten times. V and J are TRBV4-2 and TRBJ2-7, with D possibly being TRBD2 (6 bases). This CDR3 region has 16 residues. Germline V gene lookup returns CDR1 LGHNA and CDR2 YNFKEQ. V lost 3 bases and J lost 3, with 18 bases in between. This CDR3 reads CASSHRQGGVNYEQYF. CDR3 nucleotides: TGTGCCAGCAGCCACCGTCAAGGCGGGGTTAACTACGAGCAGTACTTC.

This clonotype has more than one count but fewer than ten. The chain employs TRBV11-1 and TRBJ2-3, with 10 bases matching TRBD2. V lost 2 bases, J lost 8 bases, and 7 bases stayed unmatched. The germline V gene has CDR1 SGHAT and CDR2 FQDESV (reference sequence). The CDR3 sequence is 15 residues long. CDR3 protein: CASSLPSGSGGTQYF. In nucleotides, the CDR3 is TGTGCCAGCAGCTTACCTAGCGGGAGCGGGGGTACGCAGTATTTT.

J is TRBJ2-1 and V is TRBV6-2 or TRBV6-3, with a tentative D call TRBD1 (6 bases). Germline values: CDR1 MNHEY, CDR2 SVGEGT. CDR3 size: 17 residues. The V end was cut by 6 bases, the J end by 0 bases, with 18 bases between. In DNA form, the CDR3 reads TGTGCCAGCAGAAGTTACAGGGTGGGGATCTCCTACAATGAGCAGTTCTTC. This translates into CASRSYRVGISYNEQFF.

This chain uses TRBV5-1 with TRBJ2-5; D may be TRBD2 (6 bases). The tail of the sequence fits TRBJ2-7 better, so the J call may be wrong. Per germline, CDR1 SGHRS and CDR2 YFSETQ. There are 16 residues in the CDR3. The CDR3 DNA is TGCGCCAGCAGTTCAAAACCAATAGCGCGGGACTACGAGCAGTACTTC. It codes for CASSSKPIARDYEQYF.